The 28 T cell receptor beta chains below all came from one sample that was sequenced in a study of blood T cell repertoires in COVID-19. TCRdb keeps only in-frame clones here, not all; method: immunoSEQ multiplex PCR. The table records around 60,000 clones, around 80% of them present only once. The sequenced sample consisted of peripheral blood. The receptors were sampled from a man aged 55 to 69 with acute or convalescent COVID-19.

The chain couples TRBV2 to TRBJ2-2, with 11 nucleotides matching TRBD1. Germline V gene lookup returns CDR1 SNHLY and CDR2 FYNNEI. V lost 7 bases, J lost 8 bases, and 9 bases stayed unmatched. This CDR3 is built from 15 residues. This CDR3 reads CASKGQGVPRGELFF. The CDR3 DNA reads as TGTGCCAGCAAGGGACAGGGGGTCCCAAGAGGGGAGCTGTTTTTT.

J is TRBJ1-2 and V is TRBV14, with D unclear. This CDR3 spans 14 amino acids. Deletions cut 0 bases from V and 9 bases from J, with 14 bases between. Germline CDR1 and CDR2: SGHDN and FVKESK. CDR3 in amino acids: CASSQDLTSFRYTF. As DNA, the CDR3 is TGTGCCAGCAGCCAAGATCTGACTTCGTTTCGCTACACCTTC.

The chain combines TRBV6-5 with TRBJ2-6; D is possibly TRBD1 (6 bases). The CDR3 is 15 amino acids. Per the germline V gene, CDR1 is MNHEY and CDR2 is SVGAGI. V was trimmed by 6 bases and J by 0 bases, leaving 9 bases between them. The chain's CDR3 is CASRVQGSGANVLTF. CDR3 nucleotide sequence: TGTGCCAGCAGAGTACAGGGCTCTGGGGCCAACGTCCTGACTTTC.

V gene TRBV12-2 combines with J gene TRBJ1-2; TRBD1, the table's D call, lacks a check against the DNA. TRBV12-2 is a listed pseudogene. This CDR3 is built from 14 residues. CDR3 coding DNA: TGTGCAAGTCGCTTAGAGACAGGGTGGGATGGCTACACCTTC. As protein: CASRLETGWDGYTF.

The chain links TRBV5-1 to TRBJ2-3, with 10 nucleotides matching TRBD2. CDR1 is SGHRS and CDR2 is YFSETQ in the germline V gene. The CDR3 covers 16 residues. V was clipped by 1 base and J by 1 base; unmatched bases: 3. CDR3 bases: TGCGCCAGCAGCTTGCCGGGACTAGCGCGCACAGATACGCAGTATTTT. Translation: CASSLPGLARTDTQYF.

This chain links TRBV3-1 (or the pseudogene TRBV3-2) with TRBJ2-5; the D gene is possibly TRBD2 (6 bases). CDR1 is LGHDT and CDR2 is YNNKEL in the germline V gene (reference sequence). Trimming shortened V by 4 bases and J by 5 bases, and 14 bases separated the two germline ends. The CDR3 covers 14 residues. The CDR3 sequence: CASSPRDLEETQYF. For the CDR3, the DNA is TGTGCCAGCAGCCCCCGGGACTTAGAGGAGACCCAGTACTTC.

This clone has a handful of counts. The chain's CDR3 is CASSEAGAWNQPQHF. DNA of the CDR3: TGTGCCAGCAGTGAAGCAGGGGCATGGAATCAGCCCCAGCATTTT. The chain uses TRBV6-1 and TRBJ1-5, with a weak D call TRBD1 (5 bases). Germline CDR1 is MNHNS and CDR2 is SASEGT. The length of the CDR3 is 15 residues. V gave up 0 bases and J gave up 4 bases, with 10 bases separating them.

Comments on this clone: A junction boundary mismatches the germline segment, possibly from a read error. CDR3 sequence reads: CASSHSQRGDGVF. CDR3 nucleotides: TGTGCCAGCAGCCACTCCCAGCGGGGAGACGGGGTATTT. The chain carries TRBV7-2 and TRBJ2-3; 7 bases fit TRBD2. Germline values: CDR1 SGHTA, CDR2 FQGNSA. The CDR3 runs to 13 residues.

This chain links TRBV3-1 (or the pseudogene TRBV3-2) with TRBJ2-3, with 9 bases aligning to TRBD2. V was pared by 4 bases and J by 3 bases, with 5 bases of the junction left unmatched. CDR1 is LGHDT, CDR2 YNNKEL, per germline (reference sequence). The CDR3 loop spans 15 amino acids. CDR3 sequence reads: CASSPQGLATDTQYF. In nucleotides, the CDR3 is TGTGCCAGCAGCCCCCAGGGACTAGCAACAGATACGCAGTATTTT.

The chain joins TRBV7-3 to TRBJ2-7; maybe TRBD1 (5 bases). The CDR3 is made up of 16 amino acids. Germline CDR1 is SGHTA and CDR2 is FQGTGA. V lost 6 bases and J 6 bases, leaving 24 bases between the germline ends. Written as DNA, the CDR3 is TGTGCCAGCAGTCCAGCATTGTCCAGGGCCAACAGCGAGCAGTACTTC. Its protein is CASSPALSRANSEQYF.

J is TRBJ1-2 and V is TRBV28; D possibly corresponds to TRBD1 (5 bases). Trimming pared 6 bases from V and 0 bases from J, leaving 14 bases between. The CDR3 spans 15 residues. The germline V gene has CDR1 MDHEN and CDR2 SYDVKM. CDR3 nucleotides: TGTGCCAGCAGCCCTGGGGGGGGAGCTAACTATGGCTACACCTTC. Translated: CASSPGGGANYGYTF.

This clone was observed once. The rearrangement links TRBV28 to TRBJ1-2; 10 bases align to TRBD1. This CDR3 has 14 residues. The germline V gene encodes CDR1 MDHEN and CDR2 SYDVKM. The V gene end was trimmed by 6 bases and the J gene end by 7 bases; junction bases not matched to a gene: 8. The CDR3 sequence: CASSPPTGGRGYTF. CDR3 bases: TGTGCCAGCAGCCCCCCGACAGGGGGCCGTGGCTACACCTTC.

The table lists this clone with a count of one. This chain connects TRBV5-1 to TRBJ2-3, with 14 bases lining up with TRBD2. CDR1 and CDR2 from the germline V gene are SGHRS and YFSETQ. The CDR3 is 15 amino acids. Trimming cost V 4 bases and J 5 bases; bases outside gene matches: 3. The CDR3 region is CASSGGLAGGDTQYF. In DNA form, the CDR3 reads TGCGCCAGCAGCGGTGGACTAGCGGGAGGAGATACGCAGTATTTT.

The V call is TRBV5-5, the J call TRBJ2-7; 9 bases map to TRBD1. Per the germline V gene, CDR1 is SGHKS and CDR2 is YYEKEE (reference sequence). J lost 2 bases, V lost 4 bases, and 1 base had no gene match. CDR3 size: 13 residues. CDR3 region: CASSRQGAYEQYF. CDR3 nucleotides: TGTGCCAGCAGCCGACAGGGGGCCTACGAGCAGTACTTC.

The chain is built from TRBV5-4 and TRBJ1-1; TRBD1 aligns across 8 bases. The V gene end was trimmed by 2 bases and the J gene end by 4 bases; junction bases not matched to a gene: 7. The germline CDR1 and CDR2 sequences are SGHNT and YYREEE (reference sequence). This CDR3 is built from 15 residues. The CDR3 DNA follows: TGTGCCAGCAGCTTAGCCAGGGGGCCTGGCACTGAAGCTTTCTTT. It translates to CASSLARGPGTEAFF.

The chain couples TRBV6-1 to TRBJ2-7, with a tentative D call TRBD1 (6 bases). V gave up 2 bases and J gave up 4 bases, with 12 bases separating them. Germline CDR1 is MNHNS and CDR2 is SASEGT. This CDR3 contains 14 residues. This CDR3 reads CASSETGWGYEQYF. The CDR3 nucleotides are TGTGCCAGCAGTGAAACAGGGTGGGGGTACGAGCAGTACTTC.

The rearrangement links TRBV5-1 to TRBJ1-3; 8 bases are shared with TRBD1. J lost 2 bases, V lost 4 bases, and 5 bases had no gene match. This CDR3 contains 15 residues. Germline V CDR1 and CDR2: SGHRS, YFSETQ. The CDR3 sequence is CASSASQGAGNTIYF. The CDR3 nucleotides read TGCGCCAGCAGCGCCTCACAGGGGGCTGGAAACACCATATATTTT.

CDR3 coding DNA: TGCGCCAGCAGCTTGGATTTCTCCCAAGAGACCCAGTACTTC. Translated: CASSLDFSQETQYF. The V and J genes are TRBV5-1 and TRBJ2-5; D is unresolved. V gave up 0 bases and J gave up 1 base, with 7 bases separating them. The CDR3 is made up of 14 amino acids. Germline CDR1 SGHRS, CDR2 YFSETQ.

The V gene is TRBV19, the J gene TRBJ2-7; the match to TRBD1 covers 9 bases. CDR1 LNHDA and CDR2 SQIVND come from the germline V gene (reference sequence). The J segment lost 1 base and the V segment lost 6 bases, leaving 7 bases of the junction unmatched. This CDR3 is built from 15 residues. CDR3 DNA: TGTGCCAGTAGCCCCCGGACAGGGGCTTCCTACGAGCAGTACTTC. The encoded protein is CASSPRTGASYEQYF.

The V and J genes are TRBV7-9 and TRBJ1-1, with a possible D match to TRBD1 (5 bases). V was pared by 5 bases and J by 11 bases, with 15 bases between. The CDR3 covers 12 residues. CDR1 SEHNR and CDR2 FQNEAQ come from the germline V gene (reference sequence). CDR3 in amino acids: CASSPQVTGAFF. CDR3 in DNA: TGTGCCAGCAGCCCTCAGGTCACAGGCGCTTTCTTT.

The J gene is TRBJ2-7, the V gene TRBV10-1; 9 positions agree with TRBD2. Trimming at V came to 3 bases and at J to 6 bases, leaving 6 bases not matched to a gene. The CDR3 has 14 residues. Germline CDR1 and CDR2: WNHNN and SYGVQD (reference sequence). The CDR3 here is CASSDGGGAVEQYF. Written as DNA, the CDR3 is TGCGCCAGCAGTGATGGCGGGGGGGCAGTCGAGCAGTACTTC.

The gene calls are TRBV5-1 and TRBJ1-1; D not resolved. Looked up from germline, CDR1 is SGHRS and CDR2 is YFSETQ. Trimming shortened V by 3 bases and J by 3 bases, and 15 bases separated the two germline ends. The CDR3 sequence is 15 residues long. The CDR3 nucleotides read TGCGCCAGCAGCTCGGGAGGGTTTGAGGACACTGAAGCTTTCTTT. Translated, it gives CASSSGGFEDTEAFF. The full variable domain, with the rest looked up from reference TRBV5-1 and TRBJ1-1, is KAGVTQTPRYLIKTRGQQVTLSCSPISGHRSVSWYQQTPGQGLQFLFEYFSETQRNKGNFPGRFSGRQFSNSRSEMNVSTLELGDSALYLCASSSGGFEDTEAFFGQGTRLTVV.

The V call is TRBV6-6, the J call TRBJ2-5; perhaps TRBD1 as D (6 bases). The V end was cut by 6 bases, the J end by 2 bases, with 13 bases between. Germline loops: CDR1 MNHNY, CDR2 SVGAGI (reference sequence). The CDR3 loop spans 14 amino acids. The CDR3 here is CASSRTAQQETQYF. The CDR3 DNA reads as TGTGCCAGCAGCCGGACAGCCCAACAAGAGACCCAGTACTTC.

This chain connects TRBV18 to TRBJ1-3, with D perhaps matching TRBD1 (6 bases). CDR1 and CDR2 from the germline V gene are KGHSH and LQKENI. V was trimmed by 5 bases and J by 0 bases, leaving 14 bases between them. This CDR3 is built from 16 residues. The CDR3 sequence is CASSSGQIVSGNTIYF. The CDR3 nucleotides are TGTGCCAGCTCAAGCGGACAGATTGTCTCTGGAAACACCATATATTTT.

The chain is built from TRBV28 and TRBJ2-5; 9 nucleotides align to TRBD1. The CDR3 runs to 15 residues. The V segment lost 5 bases and the J segment 5 bases; nucleotides outside the gene matches: 9. CDR1 is MDHEN, CDR2 SYDVKM, per germline. The CDR3 sequence: CASSLYGTGRETQYF. The CDR3 DNA sequence: TGTGCCAGCAGTCTCTACGGGACAGGGCGGGAGACCCAGTACTTC.

V and J are TRBV19 and TRBJ2-7, with TRBD2 as a possible D gene (5 bases). The CDR3 covers 16 residues. The V end lost 7 bases, the J end lost 12 bases, and 31 bases lay between the germline ends. The germline V gene has CDR1 LNHDA and CDR2 SQIVND (reference sequence). CDR3 in amino acids: CASNAPGIGENTLLYF. CDR3 DNA sequence: TGTGCCAGTAATGCTCCGGGAATAGGAGAAAATACGTTGCTGTACTTC. Drawing the rest from reference TRBV19 and TRBJ2-7, the complete variable domain is DGGITQSPKYLFRKEGQNVTLSCEQNLNHDAMYWYRQDPGQGLRLIYYSQIVNDFQKGDIAEGYSVSREKKESFPLTVTSAQKNPTAFYLCASNAPGIGENTLLYFGPGTRLTVT.

The V call is TRBV5-6, the J call TRBJ1-2; D call uncertain. CDR3 length equals 16 residues. Trimming stripped 4 bases from V and 5 bases from J, with 21 bases between. The germline gives CDR1 SGHDT, CDR2 YYEEEE. The CDR3 DNA reads as TGTGCCAGCAGCCCTTTCTGGCGGGAAGACTCTTATGGCTACACCTTC. Translated, it gives CASSPFWREDSYGYTF.

The genes are TRBV19 and TRBJ2-2; perhaps TRBD2 as D (5 bases). Per germline, CDR1 LNHDA and CDR2 SQIVND (reference sequence). Trimming shortened V by 7 bases and J by 4 bases, and 19 bases separated the two germline ends. This CDR3 has 16 residues. The CDR3 sequence is CASMVEGPQPTGELFF. In DNA, the CDR3 is TGTGCCAGTATGGTAGAGGGCCCCCAGCCCACCGGGGAGCTGTTTTTT.